The next 21 T cell receptor beta chains were all read from a single sample in a study of cytomegalovirus exposure and HLA in healthy donors. The primer mix had 60 Vbeta and 13 Jbeta primers. TCRdb's copy holds only in-frame clones and misses some; the assay was immunoSEQ multiplex PCR. This table holds around 150,000 clones, around 70% found once. The specimen was PBMCs. These receptors all come from a man aged 18 to 30 in good health and CMV-seropositive.

The gene calls are TRBV9 and TRBJ2-2; 9 bases fit TRBD2. The V and J ends lost 4 bases and 6 bases, in that order; junction bases with no gene match: 7. Germline V gives CDR1 SGDLS, CDR2 YYNGEE. The CDR3 totals 15 residues. CDR3 sequence reads: CASSSGTSPSGELFF. For the CDR3, the DNA is TGTGCCAGCAGCTCCGGGACTAGCCCGTCCGGGGAGCTGTTTTTT.

The chain carries TRBV6-1 and TRBJ2-7; weak D call: TRBD1 (5 bases). Trimming removed 1 base at V and 5 bases at J, with 9 bases between. CDR3 length: 13 residues. Germline-derived CDR1 and CDR2 are MNHNS and SASEGT. The CDR3 region is CASSEERGHEQYV. CDR3 coding DNA: TGTGCCAGCAGTGAAGAAAGGGGCCACGAGCAGTACGTC.

This clone was detected a few times. The chain employs TRBV5-8 and TRBJ1-1; D unresolved. Germline V lookup: CDR1 SGHTS, CDR2 YDEGEE. The CDR3 has 11 amino acids. The V end lost 3 bases, the J end lost 6 bases, and 6 bases lay between the germline ends. CDR3 protein: CASSYSSEAFF. CDR3 nucleotide sequence: TGTGCCAGCAGCTACAGTTCTGAAGCTTTCTTT. Using reference TRBV5-8 and TRBJ1-1 for the parts outside the CDR3, the full variable domain is EAGVTQSPTHLIKTRGQQATLRCSPISGHTSVYWYQQALGLGLQFLLWYDEGEERNRGNFPPRFSGRQFPNYSSELNVNALELEDSALYLCASSYSSEAFFGQGTRLTVV.

The chain uses TRBV6-5 and TRBJ1-5, with 8 positions matching TRBD1. The CDR3 covers 15 residues. Germline CDR1 and CDR2: MNHEY and SVGAGI. V lost 8 bases to trimming and J lost 2 bases; unmatched junction nucleotides: 8. In DNA form, the CDR3 reads TGTGCCAGCTCACAGGGGGTGGCGGGCAATCAGCCCCAGCATTTT. It translates to CASSQGVAGNQPQHF.

This clone was detected only a few times. The rearrangement uses TRBV5-6 and TRBJ1-1; no definite D call. The CDR3 consists of 15 residues. V lost 4 bases, J lost 4 bases, and 17 bases lay in between. CDR1 and CDR2 (germline): SGHDT, YYEEEE. The chain's CDR3 is CASSRLGPVITEAFF. In DNA form, the CDR3 reads TGTGCCAGCAGCCGCCTGGGCCCGGTTATCACTGAAGCTTTCTTT. The full variable domain, its missing parts supplied by reference TRBV5-6 and TRBJ1-1, is DAGVTQSPTHLIKTRGQQVTLRCSPKSGHDTVSWYQQALGQGPQFIFQYYEEEERQRGNFPDRFSGHQFPNYSSELNVNALLLGDSALYLCASSRLGPVITEAFFGQGTRLTVV.

The chain couples TRBV10-3 to TRBJ2-5; TRBD2 matches at 8 bases. The trim removed 3 bases at V and 4 bases at J, leaving 10 bases unmatched. CDR3 length equals 16 residues. The V gene's germline CDR1 is ENHRY and CDR2 SYGVKD. The CDR3 loop reads CAISERDSGEGETQYF. CDR3 sequence (DNA): TGTGCCATCAGTGAAAGGGATAGCGGGGAGGGAGAGACCCAGTACTTC.

The rearrangement joins TRBV4-1 to TRBJ1-2, with 9 bases that match TRBD1. Germline assignment: CDR1 MGHRA and CDR2 YSYEKL. The V segment lost 3 bases and the J segment 8 bases; nucleotides outside the gene matches: 1. The CDR3 extends over 12 amino acids. The DNA of the CDR3 is TGCGCCAGCAGCCAGGGACAGGGAGGCTACACCTTC. This sequence encodes CASSQGQGGYTF.

The rearrangement joins TRBV6-5 to TRBJ1-1; D remains ambiguous. Trimming pared 0 bases from V and 3 bases from J, leaving 8 bases between. CDR3 size: 14 residues. Germline V lookup: CDR1 MNHEY, CDR2 SVGAGI. This CDR3 is CASSYSMEDTEAFF. In DNA, the CDR3 is TGTGCCAGCAGTTACTCGATGGAGGACACTGAAGCTTTCTTT.

The V gene is TRBV30, the J gene TRBJ1-1, with 11 bases identical to TRBD1. The CDR3 is 13 residues long. Germline V CDR1 and CDR2: GTSNPN, SVGIG (reference sequence). V shed 1 base and J 10 bases; nucleotides not matched to a gene: 5. The CDR3 protein is CAWSDWTGGIAFF. CDR3 coding DNA: TGTGCCTGGAGTGACTGGACAGGGGGCATAGCTTTCTTT.

This clone was counted once. The chain is built from TRBV13 and TRBJ1-3, with 9 nucleotides matching TRBD1. V shed 5 bases, J shed 4 bases, and the junction held 6 bases outside the gene matches. CDR1 and CDR2 from the germline V gene are PRHDT and FYEKMQ (reference sequence). This CDR3 is 15 amino acids long. This CDR3 is CASSRTGGRGNTIYF. DNA for the CDR3: TGTGCCAGCAGCCGTACAGGGGGCCGGGGAAACACCATATATTTT.

This chain's CDR3 is CASSLATGDSNSPLHF. In nucleotides, the CDR3 is TGTGCCAGCAGCTTAGCCACAGGGGATAGTAATTCACCCCTCCACTTT. The chain carries TRBV11-2 and TRBJ1-6; 7 bases line up with TRBD1. Per germline, CDR1 SGHAT and CDR2 FQNNGV. Losses at the gene ends were 1 base for V and 6 bases for J; bases not matched to a gene: 6. This CDR3 has 16 amino acids.

CDR3 bases: TGTGCCAGCAGTGCGGACAGGGGGATTAAGCCCCAGCATTTT. This codes for CASSADRGIKPQHF. This sequence joins TRBV2 and TRBJ1-5, with 10 bases identical to TRBD1. The V segment lost 4 bases and the J segment 8 bases; nucleotides outside the gene matches: 5. The CDR3 runs to 14 residues. CDR1 and CDR2 (germline): SNHLY, FYNNEI.

The chain links TRBV27 to TRBJ2-7; 12 nucleotides agree with TRBD1. Germline V gives CDR1 MNHEY, CDR2 SMNVEV (reference sequence). This CDR3 has 14 amino acids. The ends lost 5 bases at V and 9 bases at J; junction bases unmatched: 8. The DNA for the CDR3 is TGTGCCAGCAGTGCGACCGGGACAGGGGGCTGGCAGTACGTC. This sequence encodes CASSATGTGGWQYV.

V and J are TRBV13 and TRBJ2-3, with unresolved D. The germline V and J ends were trimmed by 5 bases and 1 base, with 4 bases remaining between them. This CDR3 region has 12 residues. Germline CDR1 and CDR2: PRHDT and FYEKMQ (reference sequence). CDR3 loop: CASSLRTDTQYF. Here the CDR3 DNA reads TGTGCCAGCAGCCTCCGCACAGATACGCAGTATTTT.

J is TRBJ1-2 and V is TRBV5-4; 9 bases map to TRBD1. J was trimmed by 4 bases and V by 0 bases; bases with no gene match: 4. This CDR3 has 15 amino acids. Germline V gives CDR1 SGHNT, CDR2 YYREEE (reference sequence). CDR3 sequence reads: CASSLAGTGTYGYTF. The CDR3, as DNA: TGTGCCAGCAGCTTGGCCGGGACAGGGACCTATGGCTACACCTTC.

In its sample, this clone was seen a few times. CDR3 sequence: CASSARTGPGTEAFF. Written as DNA, the CDR3 is TGTGCCAGCAGTGCCCGGACAGGGCCGGGCACTGAAGCTTTCTTT. This sequence joins TRBV25-1 and TRBJ1-1, with 8 bases that match TRBD1. The length of the CDR3 is 15 residues. Germline CDR1 is MGHDK and CDR2 is SYGVNS. The J segment lost 4 bases and the V segment lost 4 bases, leaving 8 bases of the junction unmatched.

This sequence joins TRBV9 and TRBJ1-2; D remains ambiguous. The CDR3 is made up of 15 amino acids. With 3 bases removed from V and 8 bases from J, the gap between germline ends came to 20 bases. Germline V gene sequence: CDR1 SGDLS, CDR2 YYNGEE. In DNA form, the CDR3 reads TGTGCCAGCAGCGGACCTTCCGGGCGGGTGCACGGCTACACCTTC. Amino acids: CASSGPSGRVHGYTF. Drawing the rest from reference TRBV9 and TRBJ1-2, the complete variable domain is DSGVTQTPKHLITATGQRVTLRCSPRSGDLSVYWYQQSLDQGLQFLIQYYNGEERAKGNILERFSAQQFPDLHSELNLSSLELGDSALYFCASSGPSGRVHGYTFGSGTRLTVV.

The chain employs TRBV2 and TRBJ2-3; 7 bases are shared with TRBD1. Germline V lookup: CDR1 SNHLY, CDR2 FYNNEI. V was pared by 6 bases and J by 0 bases, with 3 bases of the junction left unmatched. CDR3 length: 14 residues. CDR3 sequence: CASRPGQSTDTQYF. CDR3 nucleotide sequence: TGTGCCAGCAGGCCGGGACAGAGCACAGATACGCAGTATTTT.

A few counts support this clone. J is TRBJ1-4 and V is TRBV11-2; unclear D gene. CDR1 and CDR2 from the germline V gene are SGHAT and FQNNGV. The ends were cut back, 1 base at V and 7 bases at J, with 7 bases in the middle. The CDR3 has 13 amino acids. Here the CDR3 reads CASSLGVIEKLFF. In DNA form, the CDR3 reads TGTGCCAGCAGCTTAGGAGTGATTGAAAAACTGTTTTTT.

The chain has TRBV7-2 and TRBJ2-3; TRBD2 is a possible D gene (7 bases). The CDR3 extends over 16 amino acids. Germline V gives CDR1 SGHTA, CDR2 FQGNSA. Trimming cost V 2 bases and J 5 bases, with 17 bases left between them. CDR3 loop: CASSLWGGAGGDTQYF. The CDR3 DNA follows: TGTGCCAGCAGCTTATGGGGGGGGGCCGGAGGAGATACGCAGTATTTT.

V usage is TRBV9 and J usage is TRBJ2-5; D might be TRBD1 (6 bases). The CDR3 extends over 16 amino acids. V gave up 4 bases and J gave up 2 bases, with 18 bases separating them. Germline V gene data show CDR1 as SGDLS and CDR2 as YYNGEE. CDR3 nucleotide sequence: TGTGCCAGCAGCCCGTTTGGACAAGGGGGACAAGAGACCCAGTACTTC. It yields the protein CASSPFGQGGQETQYF.